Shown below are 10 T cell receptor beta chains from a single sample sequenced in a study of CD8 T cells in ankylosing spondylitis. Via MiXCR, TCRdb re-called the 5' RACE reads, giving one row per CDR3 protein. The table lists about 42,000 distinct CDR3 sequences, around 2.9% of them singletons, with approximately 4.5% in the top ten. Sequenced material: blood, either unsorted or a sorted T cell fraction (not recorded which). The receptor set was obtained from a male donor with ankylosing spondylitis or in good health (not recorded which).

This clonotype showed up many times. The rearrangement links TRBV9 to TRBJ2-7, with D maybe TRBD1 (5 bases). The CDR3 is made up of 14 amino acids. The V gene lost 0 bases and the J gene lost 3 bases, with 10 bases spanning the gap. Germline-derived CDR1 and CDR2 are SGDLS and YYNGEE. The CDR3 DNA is TGTGCCAGCAGCGTAGGGCAGGGCAACTACGAGCAGTACTTC. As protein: CASSVGQGNYEQYF.

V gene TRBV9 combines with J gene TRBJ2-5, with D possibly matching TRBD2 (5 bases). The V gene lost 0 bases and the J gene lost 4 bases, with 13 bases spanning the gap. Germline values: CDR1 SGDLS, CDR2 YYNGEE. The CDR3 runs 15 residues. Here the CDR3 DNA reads TGTGCCAGCAGCGTAGCGGTAGCGAGAGGAGAGACCCAGTACTTC. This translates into CASSVAVARGETQYF.

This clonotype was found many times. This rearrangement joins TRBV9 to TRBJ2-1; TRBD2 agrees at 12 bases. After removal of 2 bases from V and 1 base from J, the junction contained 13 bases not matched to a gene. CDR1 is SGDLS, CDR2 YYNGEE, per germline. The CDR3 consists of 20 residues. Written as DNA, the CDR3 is TGTGCCAGCAGCGTTGGATTCGGGCTAGCGGGAGGGCCTTCCTACAATGAGCAGTTCTTC. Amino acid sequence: CASSVGFGLAGGPSYNEQFF.

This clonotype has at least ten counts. The CDR3, as DNA: TGTGCCAGCAGCGTATCGCGGGGGTTCGGCTACACCTTC. Translated, it gives CASSVSRGFGYTF. The chain uses TRBV9 and TRBJ1-2, with D possibly TRBD1 on 5 matching bases. Germline assignment: CDR1 SGDLS and CDR2 YYNGEE. The CDR3 contains 13 residues. Deletions cut 1 base from V and 8 bases from J, with 12 bases between.

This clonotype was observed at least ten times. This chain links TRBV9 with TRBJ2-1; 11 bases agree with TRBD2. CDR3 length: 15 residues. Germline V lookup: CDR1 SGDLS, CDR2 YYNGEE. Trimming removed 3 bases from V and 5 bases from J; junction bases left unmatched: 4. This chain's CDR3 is CASSATSGRHNEQFF. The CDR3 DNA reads TGTGCCAGCAGCGCCACTAGCGGGAGACACAATGAGCAGTTCTTC.

The CDR3 coding sequence is TGTGCCAGCAGCGACCTGAGGGGTCGAGGAATGAACACTGAAGCTTTCTTT. Translation gives CASSDLRGRGMNTEAFF. The V and J genes are TRBV9 and TRBJ1-1, with a possible D match to TRBD1 (5 bases). The ends were cut back, 3 bases at V and 0 bases at J, with 18 bases in the middle. The CDR3 runs to 17 residues. Germline CDR1 reads SGDLS; CDR2 reads YYNGEE.

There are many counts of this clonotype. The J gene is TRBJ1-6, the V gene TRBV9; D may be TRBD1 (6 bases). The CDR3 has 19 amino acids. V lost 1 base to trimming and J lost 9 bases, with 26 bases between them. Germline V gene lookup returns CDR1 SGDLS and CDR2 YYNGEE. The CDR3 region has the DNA TGTGCCAGCAGCGTAACCGATCGACGGGCAGGGGAGGGCGGTTCACCCCTCCACTTT. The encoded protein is CASSVTDRRAGEGGSPLHF.

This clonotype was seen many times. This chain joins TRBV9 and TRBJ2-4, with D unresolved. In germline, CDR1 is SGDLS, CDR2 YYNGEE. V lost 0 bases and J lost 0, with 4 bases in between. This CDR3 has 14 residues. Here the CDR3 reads CASSVDLAKNIQYF. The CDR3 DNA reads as TGTGCCAGCAGCGTAGACCTAGCCAAAAACATTCAGTACTTC.

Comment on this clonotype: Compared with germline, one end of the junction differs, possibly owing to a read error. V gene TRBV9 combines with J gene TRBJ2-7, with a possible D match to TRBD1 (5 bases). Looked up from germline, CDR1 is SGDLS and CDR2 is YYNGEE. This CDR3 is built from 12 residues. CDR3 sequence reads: CPSSPQGYEQYF. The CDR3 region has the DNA TGTCCCAGCAGCCCTCAGGGATACGAGCAGTACTTC.

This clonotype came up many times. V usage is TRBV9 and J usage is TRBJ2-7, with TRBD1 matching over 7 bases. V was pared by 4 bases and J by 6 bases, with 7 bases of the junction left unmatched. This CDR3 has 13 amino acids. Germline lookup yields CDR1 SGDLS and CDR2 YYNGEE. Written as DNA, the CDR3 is TGTGCCAGCAGCTCACAGGGGTTTGGCGAGCAGTACTTC. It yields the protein CASSSQGFGEQYF.